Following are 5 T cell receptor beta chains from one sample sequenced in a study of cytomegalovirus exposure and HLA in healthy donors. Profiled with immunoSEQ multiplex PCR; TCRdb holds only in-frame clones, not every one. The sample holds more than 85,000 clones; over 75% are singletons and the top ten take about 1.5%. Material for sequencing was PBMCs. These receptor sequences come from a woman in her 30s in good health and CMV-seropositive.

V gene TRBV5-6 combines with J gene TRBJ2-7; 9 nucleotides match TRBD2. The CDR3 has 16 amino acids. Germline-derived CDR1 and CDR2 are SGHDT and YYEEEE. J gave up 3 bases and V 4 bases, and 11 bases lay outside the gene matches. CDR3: CASSGRGGRALYEQYF. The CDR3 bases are TGTGCCAGCAGCGGACGAGGCGGGAGGGCCCTCTACGAGCAGTACTTC.

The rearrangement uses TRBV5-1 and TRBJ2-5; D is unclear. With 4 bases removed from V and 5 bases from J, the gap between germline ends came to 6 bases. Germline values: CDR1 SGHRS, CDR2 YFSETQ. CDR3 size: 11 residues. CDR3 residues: CASSQRETQYF. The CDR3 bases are TGCGCCAGCAGCCAGAGGGAGACCCAGTACTTC.

DNA for the CDR3: TGTGCCTGGAGTGGGATGGCAGGGACAAGTGGAGATACGCAGTATTTT. It codes for CAWSGMAGTSGDTQYF. The gene calls are TRBV30 and TRBJ2-3; the D gene is possibly TRBD1 (6 bases). From germline, CDR1 is GTSNPN and CDR2 SVGIG (reference sequence). Deletions cut 1 base from V and 5 bases from J, with 19 bases between. The CDR3 extends over 16 amino acids.

The CDR3 region is CASSLERYQVSNTGELFF. The CDR3 nucleotides read TGTGCCAGCTCACTTGAGCGGTATCAGGTCTCTAACACCGGGGAGCTGTTTTTT. V gene TRBV18 combines with J gene TRBJ2-2; D perhaps matches TRBD2 (5 bases). Deletions cut 4 bases from V and 2 bases from J, with 20 bases between. In germline, CDR1 is KGHSH, CDR2 LQKENI. The CDR3 covers 18 residues.

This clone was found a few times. The CDR3 DNA follows: TGTGCCATCAGTGAAGCTTACACCGGGGAGCTGTTTTTT. Translation gives CAISEAYTGELFF. The chain uses TRBV10-3 and TRBJ2-2; D ambiguous. V gave up 3 bases and J gave up 3 bases, with 5 bases separating them. Germline-derived CDR1 and CDR2 are ENHRY and SYGVKD. The CDR3 has 13 amino acids.